The source of this TCR beta chain is a study of T cell repertoires in cytomegalovirus infection (dated by TCRdb to between 2017 and 2020). Study-wide context: Recently identified HLA-C-restricted CMV epitopes, whose presentation resists viral immunomodulation, were targeted by peptide stimulations together with well-studied HLA-B-restricted epitopes. Donor HLA type was relevant to the analysis, as public TCR beta signatures indicated carriage of CMV infection together with the matching HLA type.

V sheds 3 bases and J sheds 4 bases, leaving 9 bases between their ends. The CDR3 numbers 13 residues from cysteine through phenylalanine. The retained sequence is limited to the CDR3, 39 bases, with the frame set at the first base. This clonotype was counted a few times. What antigen it recognizes has not been identified. No clone much larger than this one lies a single base away; base qualities are absent. In light of the paper, this sample's treatment or condition label describes: in vitro stimulation with specific CMV peptide epitopes to enrich CMV-specific T cells. What the authors observed across the whole study: In both this cohort and an independent roughly 350-donor cohort, the cumulative frequency of public TCR beta family members distinguished carriers of CMV infection plus the relevant HLA type. In the ex vivo response, HLA-C-restricted CMV-specific TCR beta clonotypes were dominant, and in two of eight donors the single most frequent clonotype came from this HLA-C-restricted group.

Data came from an Illumina HiSeq 1500. In TCRdb, the public reads were trimmed at Q25 with fastp and aligned with MiXCR, with productive beta chains retained. Rows with a matching CDR3 protein are joined into one entry that keeps the most common DNA and genes. This sample holds a few hundred thousand distinct CDR3 sequences; around 25% were observed only once. The ten largest clones add up to roughly 13% of the sample. The V and J segments used are TRBV12-3 or TRBV12-4 and TRBJ1-2; TRBD1 is possibly the D segment (6 matching bases). This receptor was obtained from a human donor in good health (CMV status not recorded). Some clones in this sample may be carry-over from other donors' samples. Sequencing was performed on cultured PBMCs, taken from culture after CMV antigen stimulation. The CDR3 sequence is CASSFRGGYGYTF. DNA sequence: TGTGCCAGCAGTTTTCGAGGGGGCTATGGCTACACCTTC.